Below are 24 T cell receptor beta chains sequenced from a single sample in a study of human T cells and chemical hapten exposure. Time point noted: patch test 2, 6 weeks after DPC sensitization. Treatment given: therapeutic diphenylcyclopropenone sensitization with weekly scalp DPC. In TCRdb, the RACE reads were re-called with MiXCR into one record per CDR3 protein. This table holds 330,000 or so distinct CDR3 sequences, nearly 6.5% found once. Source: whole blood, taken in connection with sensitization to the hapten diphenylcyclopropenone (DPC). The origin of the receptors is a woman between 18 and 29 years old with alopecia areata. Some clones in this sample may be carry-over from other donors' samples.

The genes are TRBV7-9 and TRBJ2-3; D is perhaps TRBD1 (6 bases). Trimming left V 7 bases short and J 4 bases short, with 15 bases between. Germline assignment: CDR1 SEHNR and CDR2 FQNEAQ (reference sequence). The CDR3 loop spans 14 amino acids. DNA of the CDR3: TGTGCCAGCACCAAGGAAACAGGGCCAGATACGCAGTATTTT. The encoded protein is CASTKETGPDTQYF. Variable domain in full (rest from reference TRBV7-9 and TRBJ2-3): DTGVSQNPRHKITKRGQNVTFRCDPISEHNRLYWYRQTLGQGPEFLTYFQNEAQLEKSRLLSDRFSAERPKGSFSTLEIQRTEQGDSAMYLCASTKETGPDTQYFGPGTRLTVL.

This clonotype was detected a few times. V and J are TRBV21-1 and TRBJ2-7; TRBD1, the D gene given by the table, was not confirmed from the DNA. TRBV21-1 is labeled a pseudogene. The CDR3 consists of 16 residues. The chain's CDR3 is CASSKRRDRPPLEQYF. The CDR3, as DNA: TGTGCCAGCAGCAAACGGCGGGACAGGCCCCCACTGGAGCAGTACTTC.

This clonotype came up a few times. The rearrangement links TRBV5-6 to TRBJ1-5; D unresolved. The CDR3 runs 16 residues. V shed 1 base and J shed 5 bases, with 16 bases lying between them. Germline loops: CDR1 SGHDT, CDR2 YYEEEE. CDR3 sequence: CASSLWEVSRHQPQHF. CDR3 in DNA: TGTGCCAGCAGCTTGTGGGAAGTCTCCAGACATCAGCCCCAGCATTTT. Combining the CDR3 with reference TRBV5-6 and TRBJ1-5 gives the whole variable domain DAGVTQSPTHLIKTRGQQVTLRCSPKSGHDTVSWYQQALGQGPQFIFQYYEEEERQRGNFPDRFSGHQFPNYSSELNVNALLLGDSALYLCASSLWEVSRHQPQHFGDGTRLSIL.

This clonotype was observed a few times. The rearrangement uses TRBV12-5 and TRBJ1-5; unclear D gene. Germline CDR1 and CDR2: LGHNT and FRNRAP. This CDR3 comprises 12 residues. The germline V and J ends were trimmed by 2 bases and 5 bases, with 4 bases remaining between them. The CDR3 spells CASGLSDQPQHF. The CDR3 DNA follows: TGTGCTAGTGGTTTGAGTGATCAGCCCCAGCATTTT.

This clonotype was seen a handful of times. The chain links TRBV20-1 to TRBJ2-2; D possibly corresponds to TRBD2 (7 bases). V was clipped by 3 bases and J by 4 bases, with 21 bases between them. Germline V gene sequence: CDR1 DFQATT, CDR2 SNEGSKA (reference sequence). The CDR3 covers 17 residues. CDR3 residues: CSASVGGPRGTTGELFF. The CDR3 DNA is TGCAGTGCTAGCGTCGGGGGGCCACGGGGAACCACCGGGGAGCTGTTTTTT.

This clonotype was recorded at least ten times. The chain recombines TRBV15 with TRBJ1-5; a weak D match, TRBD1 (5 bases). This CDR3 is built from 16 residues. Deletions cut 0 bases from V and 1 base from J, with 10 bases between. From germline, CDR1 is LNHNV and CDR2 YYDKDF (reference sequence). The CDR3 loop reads CATSRDREGSNQPQHF. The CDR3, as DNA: TGTGCCACCAGCAGAGATCGGGAGGGGAGCAATCAGCCCCAGCATTTT.

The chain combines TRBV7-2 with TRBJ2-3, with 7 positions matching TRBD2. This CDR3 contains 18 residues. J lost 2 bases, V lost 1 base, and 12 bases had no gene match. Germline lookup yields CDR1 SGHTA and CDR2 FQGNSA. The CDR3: CASSLVLPGTIYTDTQYF. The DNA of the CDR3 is TGTGCCAGCAGCTTAGTTCTACCAGGGACTATATACACAGATACGCAGTATTTT.

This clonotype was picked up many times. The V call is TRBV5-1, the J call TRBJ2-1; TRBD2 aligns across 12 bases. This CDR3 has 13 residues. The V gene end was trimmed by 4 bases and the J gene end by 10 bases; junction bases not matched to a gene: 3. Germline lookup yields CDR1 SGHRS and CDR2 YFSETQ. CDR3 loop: CASSVGTSGEQFF. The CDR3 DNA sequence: TGCGCCAGCAGCGTCGGGACTAGCGGGGAGCAGTTCTTC. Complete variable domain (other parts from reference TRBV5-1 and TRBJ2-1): KAGVTQTPRYLIKTRGQQVTLSCSPISGHRSVSWYQQTPGQGLQFLFEYFSETQRNKGNFPGRFSGRQFSNSRSEMNVSTLELGDSALYLCASSVGTSGEQFFGPGTRLTVL.

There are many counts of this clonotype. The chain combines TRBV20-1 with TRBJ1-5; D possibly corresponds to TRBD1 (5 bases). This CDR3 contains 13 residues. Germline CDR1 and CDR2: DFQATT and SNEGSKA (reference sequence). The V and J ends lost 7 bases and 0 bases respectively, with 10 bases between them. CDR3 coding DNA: TGCAGTGGGCAGGGTCCTAGCAATCAGCCCCAGCATTTT. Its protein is CSGQGPSNQPQHF.

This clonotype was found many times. CDR3 residues: CASSPPRPNEKLFF. The CDR3 DNA sequence: TGTGCCAGCTCACCACCTCGCCCGAATGAAAAACTGTTTTTT. The rearrangement links TRBV18 to TRBJ1-4, with D hard to call. V was clipped by 0 bases and J by 5 bases, with 7 bases between them. Germline V gene sequence: CDR1 KGHSH, CDR2 LQKENI. CDR3 size: 14 residues.

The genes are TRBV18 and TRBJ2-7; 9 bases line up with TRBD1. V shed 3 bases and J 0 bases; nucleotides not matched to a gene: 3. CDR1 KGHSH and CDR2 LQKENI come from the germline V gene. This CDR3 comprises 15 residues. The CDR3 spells CASSPGQGLSYEQYF. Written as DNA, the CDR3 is TGTGCCAGCTCACCCGGACAGGGGCTCTCCTACGAGCAGTACTTC.

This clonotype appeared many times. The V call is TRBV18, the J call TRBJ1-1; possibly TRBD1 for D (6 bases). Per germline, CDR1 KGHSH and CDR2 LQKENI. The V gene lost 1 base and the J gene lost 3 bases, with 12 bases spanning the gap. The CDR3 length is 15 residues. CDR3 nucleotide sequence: TGTGCCAGCTCACCACAGGGAAACAGGGACACTGAAGCTTTCTTT. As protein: CASSPQGNRDTEAFF.

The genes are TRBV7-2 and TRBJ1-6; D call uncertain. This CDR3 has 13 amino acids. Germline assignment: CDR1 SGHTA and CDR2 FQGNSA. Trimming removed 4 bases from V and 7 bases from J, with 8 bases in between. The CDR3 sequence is CASSSTVNSPLHF. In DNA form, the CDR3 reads TGTGCCAGCAGCTCCACAGTGAATTCACCCCTCCACTTT.

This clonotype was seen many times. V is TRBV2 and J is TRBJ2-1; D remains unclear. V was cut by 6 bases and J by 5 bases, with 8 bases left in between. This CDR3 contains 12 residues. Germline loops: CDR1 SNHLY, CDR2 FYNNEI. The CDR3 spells CASRPRHNEQFF. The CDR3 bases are TGTGCCAGCAGACCAAGGCACAATGAGCAGTTCTTC.

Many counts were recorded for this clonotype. The DNA for the CDR3 is TGTGCCAGCAGTTACACAGGACAGGGGTCGGGTTCACCCCTCCACTTT. It encodes CASSYTGQGSGSPLHF. V is TRBV6-6 and J is TRBJ1-6; 9 bases are shared with TRBD1. This CDR3 region has 16 residues. The V gene end was trimmed by 2 bases and the J gene end by 9 bases; junction bases not matched to a gene: 8. Germline-derived CDR1 and CDR2 are MNHNY and SVGAGI (reference sequence).

The CDR3 bases are TGCGCCAGCAGCTTAACAGTGGAGGGGTACGAGCAGTACTTC. Protein: CASSLTVEGYEQYF. The chain uses TRBV5-1 and TRBJ2-7; a weak D match, TRBD2 (6 bases). The germline V gene has CDR1 SGHRS and CDR2 YFSETQ. The CDR3 has 14 amino acids. Trimming took off 2 bases at V and 4 bases at J, with 13 bases between the two ends.

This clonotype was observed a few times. For the CDR3, the DNA is TGTGCCACCAGCAGGTTTTCAGGGACGGGGAACATTCAGTACTTC. Protein: CATSRFSGTGNIQYF. The rearrangement joins TRBV15 to TRBJ2-4; D might be TRBD1 or TRBD2, each matching 5 bases. V lost 3 bases and J lost 7, with 16 bases in between. CDR1 is LNHNV, CDR2 YYDKDF, per germline (reference sequence). The CDR3 sequence is 15 residues long.

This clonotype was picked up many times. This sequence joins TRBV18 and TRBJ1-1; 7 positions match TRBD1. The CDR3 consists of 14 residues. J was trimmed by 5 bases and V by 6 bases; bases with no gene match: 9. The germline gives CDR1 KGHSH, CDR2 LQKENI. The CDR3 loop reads CASSPNRGGTEAFF. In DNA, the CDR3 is TGTGCCAGCTCGCCCAACAGGGGAGGGACTGAAGCTTTCTTT.

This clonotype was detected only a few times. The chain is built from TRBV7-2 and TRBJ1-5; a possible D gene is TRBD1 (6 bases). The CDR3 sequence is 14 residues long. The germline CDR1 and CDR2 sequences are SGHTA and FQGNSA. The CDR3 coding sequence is TGTGCGGGCCGTGGAGCAGGGGCAACTCAGCCCCAGCATTTT. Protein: CAGRGAGATQPQHF.

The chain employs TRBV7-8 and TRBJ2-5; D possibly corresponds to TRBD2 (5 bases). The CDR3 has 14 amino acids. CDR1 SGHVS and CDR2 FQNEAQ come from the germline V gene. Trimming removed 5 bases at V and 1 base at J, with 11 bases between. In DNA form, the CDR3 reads TGTGCCAGCAGCCGGGGTCGAACCCAAGAGACCCAGTACTTC. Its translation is CASSRGRTQETQYF.

DNA of the CDR3: TGTGCCAGCAGCCCGAAGGGGAGGAACTACGAGCAGTACTTC. It is translated as CASSPKGRNYEQYF. The chain carries TRBV5-6 and TRBJ2-7; tentative D call: TRBD2 (6 bases). CDR1 and CDR2 from the germline V gene are SGHDT and YYEEEE. The CDR3 spans 14 residues. With 4 bases removed from V and 3 bases from J, the gap between germline ends came to 14 bases. The complete variable domain, with remaining parts taken from reference TRBV5-6 and TRBJ2-7, reads DAGVTQSPTHLIKTRGQQVTLRCSPKSGHDTVSWYQQALGQGPQFIFQYYEEEERQRGNFPDRFSGHQFPNYSSELNVNALLLGDSALYLCASSPKGRNYEQYFGPGTRLTVT.

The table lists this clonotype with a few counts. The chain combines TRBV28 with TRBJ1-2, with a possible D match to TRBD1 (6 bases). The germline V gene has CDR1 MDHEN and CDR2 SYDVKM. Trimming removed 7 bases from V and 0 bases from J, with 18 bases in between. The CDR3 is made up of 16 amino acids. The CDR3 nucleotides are TGTGCCAGCACTAGGCCGGGGGGCTTAGCTAACTATGGCTACACCTTC. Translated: CASTRPGGLANYGYTF.

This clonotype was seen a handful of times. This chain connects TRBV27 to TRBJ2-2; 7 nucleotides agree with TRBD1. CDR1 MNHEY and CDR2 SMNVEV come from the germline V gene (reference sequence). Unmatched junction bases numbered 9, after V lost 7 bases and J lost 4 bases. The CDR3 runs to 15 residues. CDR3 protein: CASNRDSPLTGELFF. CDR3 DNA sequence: TGTGCCAGCAACAGGGACAGCCCGCTCACCGGGGAGCTGTTTTTT.

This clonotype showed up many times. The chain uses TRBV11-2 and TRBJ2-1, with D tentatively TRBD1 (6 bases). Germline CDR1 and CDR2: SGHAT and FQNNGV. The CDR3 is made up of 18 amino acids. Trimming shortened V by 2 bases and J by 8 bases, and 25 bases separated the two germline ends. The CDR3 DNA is TGTGCCAGCAGCTTAAAAAGGACAGCCCTAGTCCCAAAGGATGAGCAGTTCTTC. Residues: CASSLKRTALVPKDEQFF.